Each of the 27 T cell receptor beta chains below was sequenced from the same sample in a study of cytomegalovirus exposure and HLA in healthy donors. The PCR ran on 60 Vbeta and 13 Jbeta primers. This table comes from immunoSEQ multiplex PCR, and its TCRdb copy is limited to in-frame clones, with some not included. The sample lists over 95,000 clones; over 60% were seen once. Sequenced sample: PBMCs. All receptors derive from a female donor in good health and CMV-seronegative.

The rearrangement joins TRBV5-4 to TRBJ2-1; 10 nucleotides match TRBD2. Germline loops: CDR1 SGHNT, CDR2 YYREEE (reference sequence). The V and J ends lost 4 bases and 0 bases, in that order; junction bases with no gene match: 7. The CDR3 length is 17 residues. CDR3 sequence reads: CASSQGLAESSYNEQFF. DNA of the CDR3: TGTGCCAGCAGCCAAGGACTAGCGGAGAGCTCCTACAATGAGCAGTTCTTC.

The J gene is TRBJ2-7, the V gene TRBV14; D possibly corresponds to TRBD1 (5 bases). CDR3 size: 15 residues. CDR1 and CDR2 from the germline V gene are SGHDN and FVKESK. V was trimmed by 2 bases and J by 3 bases, leaving 14 bases between them. The CDR3 DNA follows: TGTGCCAGCAGCCAATTCTCAGGGAAGGTCTACGAGCAGTACTTC. Translated, it gives CASSQFSGKVYEQYF.

The rearrangement joins TRBV9 to TRBJ2-7; D uncertain. Trimming took 0 bases from V and 3 from J, leaving 7 bases between them. The CDR3 covers 13 residues. Germline CDR1 is SGDLS and CDR2 is YYNGEE. CDR3 in amino acids: CASSVANGYEQYF. CDR3 nucleotides: TGTGCCAGCAGCGTAGCTAACGGCTACGAGCAGTACTTC. Based on the CDR3 plus reference TRBV9 and TRBJ2-7, the full variable domain is DSGVTQTPKHLITATGQRVTLRCSPRSGDLSVYWYQQSLDQGLQFLIQYYNGEERAKGNILERFSAQQFPDLHSELNLSSLELGDSALYFCASSVANGYEQYFGPGTRLTVT.

The rearrangement links TRBV27 to TRBJ1-1, with a possible D match to TRBD1 (5 bases). The CDR3 sequence is 14 residues long. Deletions cut 7 bases from V and 1 base from J, with 13 bases between. In germline, CDR1 is MNHEY, CDR2 SMNVEV (reference sequence). The CDR3 DNA reads as TGTGCCAGCATTACGACAGTGGGGAACACTGAAGCTTTCTTT. This translates into CASITTVGNTEAFF.

The V gene is TRBV5-1, the J gene TRBJ2-7, with D possibly TRBD1 on 6 matching bases. V dropped 2 bases and J dropped 3 bases, with 15 bases sitting between them. CDR1 and CDR2 from the germline V gene are SGHRS and YFSETQ. The CDR3 contains 15 residues. CDR3 protein: CASSFPQGGIYEQYF. DNA for the CDR3: TGCGCCAGCAGCTTTCCCCAAGGGGGAATCTACGAGCAGTACTTC.

The genes are TRBV7-3 and TRBJ1-1; tentative D call: TRBD1 (5 bases). V was clipped by 5 bases and J by 5 bases, with 21 bases between them. The CDR3 is 16 amino acids. The V gene's germline CDR1 is SGHTA and CDR2 FQGTGA. This CDR3 is CASSPRTPRDGTEAFF. DNA of the CDR3: TGTGCCAGCAGCCCCCGGACACCTAGGGATGGGACTGAAGCTTTCTTT.

This chain links TRBV7-3 with TRBJ2-7; D is unclear. The germline V and J ends were trimmed by 1 base and 6 bases, with 10 bases remaining between them. This CDR3 has 13 amino acids. Germline V CDR1 and CDR2: SGHTA, FQGTGA. CDR3 nucleotide sequence: TGTGCCAGCAGCTTAATCCACGTCGGCGAGCAGTACTTC. As protein: CASSLIHVGEQYF.

The V and J genes are TRBV15 and TRBJ1-2; D remains ambiguous. Trimming left V 7 bases short and J 4 bases short, with 16 bases between. Germline lookup yields CDR1 LNHNV and CDR2 YYDKDF (reference sequence). The CDR3 runs to 14 residues. The CDR3 DNA follows: TGTGCCACCATGTTGAGGGTTAGGAGCTATGGCTACACCTTC. Translating it yields CATMLRVRSYGYTF.

The rearrangement links TRBV6-5 to TRBJ1-4; 9 nucleotides line up with TRBD1. Germline V CDR1 and CDR2: MNHEY, SVGAGI. The CDR3 is 13 amino acids. Losses at the gene ends were 8 bases for V and 5 bases for J; bases not matched to a gene: 3. The CDR3 DNA sequence: TGTGCCAGCGTTGACAGGGGGAATGAAAAACTGTTTTTT. Protein product: CASVDRGNEKLFF.

The rearrangement joins TRBV9 to TRBJ1-3, with a tentative D call TRBD1 (6 bases). Germline CDR1 SGDLS, CDR2 YYNGEE. This CDR3 has 15 amino acids. The ends were cut back, 4 bases at V and 0 bases at J, with 11 bases in the middle. For the CDR3, the DNA is TGTGCCAGCAGCCGTGAACAGGGCTCTGGAAACACCATATATTTT. It encodes CASSREQGSGNTIYF.

The chain is built from TRBV15 and TRBJ1-4; D is undetermined. Looked up from germline, CDR1 is LNHNV and CDR2 is YYDKDF (reference sequence). The CDR3 runs to 14 residues. V was pared by 4 bases and J by 5 bases, with 11 bases between. The CDR3 protein is CATSNFLQNEKLFF. In DNA form, the CDR3 reads TGTGCCACCAGCAATTTCCTACAGAATGAAAAACTGTTTTTT.

The chain combines TRBV29-1 with TRBJ1-3, with 7 bases aligning to TRBD1. This CDR3 is built from 15 residues. The V and J ends lost 6 bases and 0 bases, in that order; junction bases with no gene match: 8. CDR1 and CDR2 (germline): SQVTM, ANQGSEA. As DNA, the CDR3 is TGCAGCGTAACACAGGGGCCCTTCTCTGGAAACACCATATATTTT. This encodes CSVTQGPFSGNTIYF.

The CDR3 DNA reads as TGTGCCAGCAGCCCTTCATGGGGCAGGGGGTCTTACGAGCAGTACTTC. Its protein is CASSPSWGRGSYEQYF. The rearrangement uses TRBV4-2 and TRBJ2-7; 7 bases map to TRBD1. The CDR3 has 16 amino acids. The germline gives CDR1 LGHNA, CDR2 YNFKEQ. V shed 4 bases and J 4 bases; nucleotides not matched to a gene: 13.

The gene calls are TRBV5-4 and TRBJ1-2, with 9 bases fitting TRBD1. The germline V gene has CDR1 SGHNT and CDR2 YYREEE (reference sequence). V lost 5 bases and J lost 7; bases outside the gene matches: 3. This CDR3 region has 12 residues. The CDR3 is CASRDRGGGYTF. For the CDR3, the DNA is TGTGCCAGCAGGGACAGGGGAGGTGGCTACACCTTC.

V is TRBV15 and J is TRBJ2-1; TRBD2 agrees at 14 bases. Germline CDR1 and CDR2: LNHNV and YYDKDF (reference sequence). The CDR3 extends over 15 amino acids. Trimming took 2 bases from V and 8 from J; bases not matched to a gene: 2. CDR3 sequence (DNA): TGTGCCACCAGCAGAAGGGGACTAGCGGGAGATGAGCAGTTCTTC. Its translation is CATSRRGLAGDEQFF. The variable domain in full, completed from reference TRBV15 and TRBJ2-1, reads DAMVIQNPRYQVTQFGKPVTLSCSQTLNHNVMYWYQQKSSQAPKLLFHYYDKDFNNEADTPDNFQSRRPNTSFCFLDIRSPGLGDTAMYLCATSRRGLAGDEQFFGPGTRLTVL.

V gene TRBV5-4 combines with J gene TRBJ1-2; tentatively, D is TRBD1 (6 bases). The CDR3 extends over 14 amino acids. The ends were cut back, 4 bases at V and 4 bases at J, with 14 bases in the middle. The germline CDR1 and CDR2 sequences are SGHNT and YYREEE (reference sequence). The DNA of the CDR3 is TGTGCCAGCAGCAGGAAGGGGGAGGGCTATGGCTACACCTTC. This codes for CASSRKGEGYGYTF.

This chain connects TRBV6-1 to TRBJ1-2; D is perhaps TRBD1 (6 bases). Germline V lookup: CDR1 MNHNS, CDR2 SASEGT. The V end lost 6 bases, the J end lost 8 bases, and 19 bases lay between the germline ends. The CDR3 loop spans 14 amino acids. The CDR3 nucleotides read TGTGCCAGCAGGGGGGGAGGGAACAGGGACGGCTACACCTTC. Protein product: CASRGGGNRDGYTF.

DNA for the CDR3: TGTGCCAGCAGCTTAGGCGGGAGTGAGGACGAGCAGTACTTC. The encoded protein is CASSLGGSEDEQYF. The genes are TRBV11-3 and TRBJ2-7; 7 nucleotides line up with TRBD2. Germline V gene lookup returns CDR1 SGHNT and CDR2 YENEEA. The CDR3 extends over 14 amino acids. Trimming cost V 1 base and J 5 bases; bases outside gene matches: 5.

The genes are TRBV30 and TRBJ2-6; possible D gene TRBD1, 6 bases. The CDR3 is made up of 17 amino acids. The germline V gene encodes CDR1 GTSNPN and CDR2 SVGIG (reference sequence). V lost 5 bases to trimming and J lost 0 bases, with 17 bases between them. The CDR3 here is CAWGQTIESSGANVLTF. The CDR3 nucleotides read TGTGCCTGGGGACAGACAATAGAAAGCTCTGGGGCCAACGTCCTGACTTTC.

For the CDR3, the DNA is TGTGCCTGGGGGGCGTCAGATACGCAGTATTTT. It encodes CAWGASDTQYF. This chain joins TRBV30 and TRBJ2-3; weak D call: TRBD1 (5 bases). The CDR3 covers 11 residues. The germline gives CDR1 GTSNPN, CDR2 SVGIG (reference sequence). With 5 bases removed from V and 4 bases from J, the gap between germline ends came to 7 bases.

The chain employs TRBV5-1 and TRBJ2-5; no reliable D call. The CDR3 is 14 amino acids. The germline CDR1 and CDR2 sequences are SGHRS and YFSETQ. Trimming removed 4 bases from V and 5 bases from J, with 15 bases in between. CDR3 sequence reads: CASSTVAGEETQYF. In DNA, the CDR3 is TGCGCCAGCAGCACCGTGGCAGGTGAGGAGACCCAGTACTTC.

V is TRBV5-4 and J is TRBJ1-6; D not resolved. Trimming removed 4 bases at V and 10 bases at J, with 15 bases between. CDR3 length equals 14 residues. CDR1 SGHNT and CDR2 YYREEE come from the germline V gene (reference sequence). The CDR3 region is CASSRNNRESPLHF. CDR3 sequence (DNA): TGTGCCAGCAGCAGAAACAACCGGGAGTCACCCCTCCACTTT.

The V call is TRBV18, the J call TRBJ1-5; TRBD1 is a possible D gene (5 bases). Germline CDR1 reads KGHSH; CDR2 reads LQKENI. Trimming pared 3 bases from V and 5 bases from J, leaving 14 bases between. The CDR3 has 15 residues. CDR3 region: CASSPRGAPDQPQHF. DNA for the CDR3: TGTGCCAGCTCACCCCGCGGGGCTCCAGATCAGCCCCAGCATTTT. The full variable domain, its missing parts supplied by reference TRBV18 and TRBJ1-5, is NAGVMQNPRHLVRRRGQEARLRCSPMKGHSHVYWYRQLPEEGLKFMVYLQKENIIDESGMPKERFSAEFPKEGPSILRIQQVVRGDSAAYFCASSPRGAPDQPQHFGDGTRLSIL.

This rearrangement joins TRBV7-6 to TRBJ2-7; no reliable D call. The V gene lost 5 bases and the J gene lost 6 bases, with 11 bases spanning the gap. CDR1 and CDR2 (germline): SGHVS, FNYEAQ. This CDR3 has 12 amino acids. CDR3 amino acids: CASSPGLFEQYF. The DNA of the CDR3 is TGTGCCAGCAGCCCTGGCCTCTTCGAGCAGTACTTC.

This clone was counted only a few times. The rearrangement joins TRBV16 to TRBJ1-1; maybe TRBD1 (5 bases). This CDR3 comprises 14 residues. Germline CDR1 is KGHSY and CDR2 is FQNENV. V dropped 6 bases and J dropped 2 bases, with 13 bases sitting between them. This CDR3 reads CASSPRVLNTEAFF. DNA of the CDR3: TGTGCCAGCAGTCCCAGGGTCCTCAACACTGAAGCTTTCTTT.

CDR3 protein: CASHNYNEQFF. CDR3 bases: TGTGCCAGCCACAATTACAATGAGCAGTTCTTC. The chain links TRBV7-6 to TRBJ2-1; unclear D gene. Trimming left V 8 bases short and J 4 bases short, with 6 bases between. Germline V gene lookup returns CDR1 SGHVS and CDR2 FNYEAQ. The CDR3 spans 11 residues.

The rearrangement links TRBV18 to TRBJ1-5; D remains ambiguous. This CDR3 region has 17 residues. Trimming removed 1 base from V and 4 bases from J, with 17 bases in between. Germline CDR1 is KGHSH and CDR2 is LQKENI. CDR3 in DNA: TGTGCCAGCTCACCACAAGTCCCTACCACCCCTAATCAGCCCCAGCATTTT. The encoded protein is CASSPQVPTTPNQPQHF.